Here is one T cell receptor beta chain with its context. Sample-barcoded 5' priming and a J-beta primer mix drove a second PCR of roughly 6 to 12 cycles. One entry per CDR3 protein results from TCRdb running MiXCR on the 5' RACE reads. Here the sample spans around 780,000 distinct CDR3 sequences, under 30% being singletons. These data originate in a study of blood T cells in healthy people across ages. Germline CDR1 and CDR2: MDHEN and SYDVKM. The CDR3 is 13 residues long. After removal of 6 bases from V and 2 bases from J, the junction contained 3 bases not matched to a gene. These sequences were also reported in another study, on T cells of mothers and their children.

The sequencing sample was made of blood. The chain carries TRBV28 and TRBJ2-5; 7 bases line up with TRBD2. The TCR was taken from a boy aged 10-17 years in good health. CDR3 sequence (DNA): TGTGCCAGCAGGCGGGGGTATCAAGAGACCCAGTACTTC. Its protein product is CASRRGYQETQYF.